The 19 T cell receptor beta chains in this list originate from one sample, sequenced in a study of cytomegalovirus exposure and HLA in healthy donors (dated 2017 in TCRdb). Receptors were amplified or captured by the immunoSEQ multiplex PCR assay. TCRdb holds this immuneACCESS table with in-frame rearrangements only. Some clones are missing; in checked studies, unresolved V genes explain under half, and the rest has no known cause. For this sample there are over 50,000 clones; more than 85% appear just once. Of the sample, approximately 5% falls within the top ten clones. Material: PBMCs. Receptors were obtained from a man aged 18 to 29 in good health and CMV-seropositive.

The chain joins TRBV28 to TRBJ2-7; 7 nucleotides match TRBD2. Looked up from germline, CDR1 is MDHEN and CDR2 is SYDVKM. This CDR3 is 15 amino acids long. After removal of 1 base from V and 2 bases from J, the junction contained 5 bases not matched to a gene. The CDR3 region has the DNA TGTGCCAGCAGTTTATCCGCTAGCGGACCCTACGAGCAGTACTTC. This gives the protein CASSLSASGPYEQYF.

V and J are TRBV5-1 and TRBJ2-1, with TRBD2 matching over 14 bases. The CDR3 covers 14 residues. CDR1 and CDR2 from the germline V gene are SGHRS and YFSETQ. V shed 0 bases and J 12 bases; nucleotides not matched to a gene: 2. CDR3 in amino acids: CASSLGLAGGWQFF. Written as DNA, the CDR3 is TGCGCCAGCAGCTTGGGACTAGCGGGAGGGTGGCAGTTCTTC. The full variable domain, its missing parts supplied by reference TRBV5-1 and TRBJ2-1, is KAGVTQTPRYLIKTRGQQVTLSCSPISGHRSVSWYQQTPGQGLQFLFEYFSETQRNKGNFPGRFSGRQFSNSRSEMNVSTLELGDSALYLCASSLGLAGGWQFFGPGTRLTVL.

The rearrangement links TRBV6-1 to TRBJ2-7; D is unclear. The germline V gene encodes CDR1 MNHNS and CDR2 SASEGT. Trimming took 4 bases from V and 3 from J, leaving 7 bases between them. CDR3 length: 12 residues. This CDR3 is CASSVEIYEQYF. CDR3 nucleotide sequence: TGTGCCAGCAGTGTTGAGATCTACGAGCAGTACTTC.

The chain is built from TRBV27 and TRBJ2-7; maybe TRBD1 (6 bases). Trimming took off 0 bases at V and 6 bases at J, with 12 bases between the two ends. CDR1 and CDR2 from the germline V gene are MNHEY and SMNVEV (reference sequence). The CDR3 is 14 residues long. DNA of the CDR3: TGTGCCAGCAGTTTATCACAGGGTGGAGGCGAGCAGTACTTC. This encodes CASSLSQGGGEQYF.

A few counts support this clone. The rearrangement uses TRBV6-5 and TRBJ2-2; D unresolved. CDR1 MNHEY and CDR2 SVGAGI come from the germline V gene. Trimming cost V 2 bases and J 4 bases, with 11 bases left between them. The CDR3 is 15 amino acids. The CDR3 region has the DNA TGTGCCAGCAGTTACGGAACAGCCTCCACCGGGGAGCTGTTTTTT. Protein product: CASSYGTASTGELFF.

The V and J genes are TRBV5-1 and TRBJ1-1; TRBD1 is a possible D gene (5 bases). This CDR3 contains 16 residues. Germline loops: CDR1 SGHRS, CDR2 YFSETQ. The germline V and J ends were trimmed by 5 bases and 2 bases, with 19 bases remaining between them. Written as DNA, the CDR3 is TGCGCCAGCAGTGGGGGGGGAGGGAGGAAAAACACTGAAGCTTTCTTT. Amino acids: CASSGGGGRKNTEAFF.

Written as DNA, the CDR3 is TGTGCCAGCAGCTTGTCGGTTAGCTCCTACGAGCAGTACTTC. Protein: CASSLSVSSYEQYF. The chain recombines TRBV7-9 with TRBJ2-7; D remains unclear. V lost 3 bases to trimming and J lost 0 bases, with 9 bases between them. Per germline, CDR1 SEHNR and CDR2 FQNEAQ (reference sequence). The CDR3 has 14 amino acids.

The chain uses TRBV10-3 and TRBJ2-5; 9 bases are a match to TRBD2. CDR3 size: 14 residues. Trimming at V came to 5 bases and at J to 5 bases, leaving 6 bases not matched to a gene. Germline loops: CDR1 ENHRY, CDR2 SYGVKD. The CDR3 loop reads CAISPSGMLETQYF. The CDR3 DNA is TGTGCCATCAGTCCTAGCGGGATGTTGGAGACCCAGTACTTC.

The chain has TRBV28 and TRBJ1-4; D is uncertain. Trimming pared 3 bases from V and 0 bases from J, leaving 14 bases between. The CDR3 sequence is 17 residues long. CDR1 is MDHEN and CDR2 is SYDVKM in the germline V gene. For the CDR3, the DNA is TGTGCCAGCAGTTTTCGGCCGGGTCGCGCAACTAATGAAAAACTGTTTTTT. It translates to CASSFRPGRATNEKLFF.

This sequence joins TRBV19 and TRBJ1-5, with 7 bases lining up with TRBD1. Trimming removed 4 bases from V and 5 bases from J; junction bases left unmatched: 2. Germline V CDR1 and CDR2: LNHDA, SQIVND (reference sequence). CDR3 length: 13 amino acids. The CDR3 DNA reads TGTGCCAGTAGTACTGGACAGGATCAGCCCCAGCATTTT. Translation: CASSTGQDQPQHF.

V usage is TRBV4-1 and J usage is TRBJ1-1, with D unclear. The V end lost 1 base, the J end lost 4 bases, and 4 bases lay between the germline ends. The CDR3 contains 12 residues. Germline CDR1 and CDR2: MGHRA and YSYEKL. The CDR3 region is CASSQGPTEAFF. For the CDR3, the DNA is TGCGCCAGCAGCCAAGGGCCCACTGAAGCTTTCTTT.

As DNA, the CDR3 is TGTGCCAGCAGCTCCCCTGAGGTTAGCGGGAGGCTCGAGCAGTACTTC. As protein: CASSSPEVSGRLEQYF. The chain recombines TRBV7-9 with TRBJ2-7; 10 bases map to TRBD2. J gave up 6 bases and V 4 bases, and 12 bases lay outside the gene matches. Germline V gene lookup returns CDR1 SEHNR and CDR2 FQNEAQ (reference sequence). CDR3 size: 16 residues. The entire variable domain, with the rest obtained from reference TRBV7-9 and TRBJ2-7, is as follows: DTGVSQNPRHKITKRGQNVTFRCDPISEHNRLYWYRQTLGQGPEFLTYFQNEAQLEKSRLLSDRFSAERPKGSFSTLEIQRTEQGDSAMYLCASSSPEVSGRLEQYFGPGTRLTVT.

The chain couples TRBV7-3 to TRBJ2-5; 14 bases align to TRBD2. The germline V gene encodes CDR1 SGHTA and CDR2 FQGTGA. The J segment lost 6 bases and the V segment lost 5 bases, leaving 8 bases of the junction unmatched. The CDR3 is 16 residues long. This chain's CDR3 is CASSPGLAGGSKTQYF. The DNA of the CDR3 is TGTGCCAGCAGCCCCGGACTAGCGGGAGGTTCGAAGACCCAGTACTTC.

The rearrangement joins TRBV7-9 to TRBJ2-3; 8 nucleotides line up with TRBD1. Per germline, CDR1 SEHNR and CDR2 FQNEAQ (reference sequence). This CDR3 is built from 18 residues. V lost 0 bases, J lost 2 bases, and 10 bases stayed unmatched. The CDR3: CASSLARTGRLHTDTQYF. The CDR3 DNA reads as TGTGCCAGCAGCTTAGCGAGGACAGGGCGATTGCACACAGATACGCAGTATTTT.

The chain uses TRBV19 and TRBJ2-2; TRBD2 agrees at 13 bases. CDR3 length equals 16 residues. V dropped 0 bases and J dropped 5; count of bases not matched to a gene: 0. Germline CDR1 and CDR2: LNHDA and SQIVND (reference sequence). CDR3 coding DNA: TGTGCCAGTAGTATAGAGGGACTAGCGGGGACCGGGGAGCTGTTTTTT. Protein: CASSIEGLAGTGELFF.

V and J are TRBV7-8 and TRBJ1-5, with D tentatively TRBD1 (5 bases). This CDR3 contains 16 residues. Trimming took 1 base from V and 1 from J, leaving 11 bases between them. Germline V lookup: CDR1 SGHVS, CDR2 FQNEAQ. The CDR3 sequence: CASSLGGARSNQPQHF. The CDR3 DNA is TGTGCCAGCAGCTTAGGTGGGGCTAGGAGCAATCAGCCCCAGCATTTT.

The chain is built from TRBV19 and TRBJ2-3, with TRBD2 identical over 7 bases. J was trimmed by 3 bases and V by 1 base; bases with no gene match: 1. Germline V CDR1 and CDR2: LNHDA, SQIVND (reference sequence). The CDR3 runs 14 residues. CDR3 amino acids: CASSIGAGTDTQYF. Here the CDR3 DNA reads TGTGCCAGTAGTATAGGAGCGGGGACAGATACGCAGTATTTT.

The chain has TRBV9 and TRBJ2-3; no reliable D call. The V gene lost 7 bases and the J gene lost 2 bases, with 14 bases spanning the gap. The CDR3 loop spans 14 amino acids. Germline V lookup: CDR1 SGDLS, CDR2 YYNGEE. This CDR3 is CASGPSPHTDTQYF. Here the CDR3 DNA reads TGTGCCAGCGGGCCCTCTCCTCACACAGATACGCAGTATTTT.

The chain recombines TRBV19 with TRBJ1-4, with 12 bases lining up with TRBD1. Germline V CDR1 and CDR2: LNHDA, SQIVND (reference sequence). V dropped 4 bases and J dropped 0; count of bases not matched to a gene: 3. The CDR3 totals 17 residues. The CDR3 loop is CASSTGTGGTTNEKLFF. CDR3 DNA: TGTGCCAGTAGTACCGGGACAGGGGGCACAACTAATGAAAAACTGTTTTTT. Supplemented by reference TRBV19 and TRBJ1-4, the full variable domain reads DGGITQSPKYLFRKEGQNVTLSCEQNLNHDAMYWYRQDPGQGLRLIYYSQIVNDFQKGDIAEGYSVSREKKESFPLTVTSAQKNPTAFYLCASSTGTGGTTNEKLFFGSGTQLSVL.